The 4 T cell receptor beta chains below all came from one sample that was sequenced in a study of T cell repertoires in cytomegalovirus infection. Their target antigens are unknown. TCRdb passed the reads through MiXCR, listing each CDR3 protein once. Of some 940,000 distinct CDR3 sequences in the sample, approximately 31% are singletons; the top ten hold over 10%. The sequencing used cultured CD8+ T cells from PBMCs, collected from culture after CMV antigen stimulation. Receptors originate from a human donor in good health (CMV status not recorded). Some clones in this sample may be carry-over from other donors' samples.

The chain has TRBV3-1 and TRBJ2-2; the match to TRBD1 covers 7 bases. The CDR3 runs to 15 residues. V shed 1 base and J 7 bases; nucleotides not matched to a gene: 6. Germline V gene data show CDR1 as LGHDT and CDR2 as YNNKEL (reference sequence). The CDR3 nucleotides read TGTGCCAGCAGCCAAGGACAGGGCGGGCACGGGGAGCTGTTTTTT. Its protein product is CASSQGQGGHGELFF.

V gene TRBV5-4 combines with J gene TRBJ2-1; 7 nucleotides agree with TRBD1. CDR3 length: 12 amino acids. Germline CDR1 reads SGHNT; CDR2 reads YYREEE (reference sequence). Germline trimming cut 4 bases from V and 10 bases from J; bases unmatched to any gene: 5. For the CDR3, the DNA is TGTGCCAGCAGCATCCCGGGACAGGAGCAGTTCTTC. It yields the protein CASSIPGQEQFF. The variable domain in full, completed from reference TRBV5-4 and TRBJ2-1, reads ETGVTQSPTHLIKTRGQQVTLRCSSQSGHNTVSWYQQALGQGPQFIFQYYREEENGRGNFPPRFSGLQFPNYSSELNVNALELDDSALYLCASSIPGQEQFFGPGTRLTVL.

The chain combines TRBV27 with TRBJ1-1; D not certain. CDR1 is MNHEY, CDR2 SMNVEV, per germline (reference sequence). Trimming shortened V by 5 bases and J by 0 bases, and 13 bases separated the two germline ends. This CDR3 is 15 amino acids long. Written as DNA, the CDR3 is TGTGCCAGCAGTCCAAGCCGGGCCCTGAACACTGAAGCTTTCTTT. This gives the protein CASSPSRALNTEAFF.

This clonotype has just a few counts. The chain carries TRBV4-1 and TRBJ2-1; D unclear. The V and J ends lost 0 bases and 5 bases respectively, with 5 bases between them. This CDR3 contains 13 residues. Germline values: CDR1 MGHRA, CDR2 YSYEKL. The DNA for the CDR3 is TGCGCCAGCAGCCAAGAACCGCACAATGAGCAGTTCTTC. This encodes CASSQEPHNEQFF.